A single sample is the source of the 8 T cell receptor beta chains below, sequenced in a study of regulatory T cells in long-lasting Graves disease. Relying on iRepertoire HTBI primers and Arm-PCR of CDR3 regions, the team built TCR beta libraries. Via MiXCR, TCRdb re-called the multiplex PCR reads, giving one row per CDR3 protein. Here the sample spans more than 300,000 distinct CDR3 sequences, 20% being singletons. Time point meaning: persistent/refractory GD, antithyroid drugs over 5 years with positive TRAb. The TCR library was made from RNA that had been extracted from PBMCs in TRIzol. The source material was peripheral blood mononuclear cells (PBMCs), sampled when the disease was refractory, from a patient treated with antithyroid drugs. Receptor source: a female donor with Graves disease.

This clonotype was seen a few times. V is TRBV3-1 and J is TRBJ1-5; D perhaps matches TRBD1 (5 bases). The CDR3 is 15 residues long. In germline, CDR1 is LGHDT, CDR2 YNNKEL (reference sequence). Trimming shortened V by 1 base and J by 6 bases, and 13 bases separated the two germline ends. This CDR3 reads CASSQGTGGGQPQHF. In DNA form, the CDR3 reads TGTGCCAGCAGCCAAGGGACGGGGGGAGGTCAGCCCCAGCATTTT.

This clonotype has a handful of counts. This likely comes from a read error, as the CDR3 has no conserved phenylalanine or tryptophan at its end. The rearrangement joins TRBV7-9 to TRBJ2-5; weak D call: TRBD1 (6 bases). V was shortened by 1 base and J by 2 bases, with 8 bases between the two germline ends. The CDR3 sequence is 14 residues long. The germline gives CDR1 SEHNR, CDR2 FQNEAQ (reference sequence). The CDR3 region is CASSLGGQQETQYL. DNA for the CDR3: TGTGCCAGCAGCTTAGGAGGACAGCAAGAGACCCAGTACCTC.

The rearrangement links TRBV10-2 to TRBJ2-7; D may be TRBD1 (7 bases). CDR1 is WSHSY, CDR2 SAAADI, per germline. V gave up 2 bases and J gave up 4 bases, with 15 bases separating them. The CDR3 spans 15 residues. The CDR3 nucleotides read TGCGCCAGCAGTGAGGTTAGGGCAGGGGGGTACGAGCAGTACTTC. The encoded protein is CASSEVRAGGYEQYF.

This clonotype was observed a few times. The rearrangement joins TRBV20-1 to TRBJ1-5; D possibly corresponds to TRBD1 (5 bases). V was trimmed by 5 bases and J by 0 bases, leaving 11 bases between them. This CDR3 spans 14 amino acids. Germline CDR1 reads DFQATT; CDR2 reads SNEGSKA (reference sequence). CDR3 bases: TGCAGTGCTTCGCAGGGACCTAGCAATCAGCCCCAGCATTTT. Translating gives CSASQGPSNQPQHF.

Concerning this clonotype: A read error may be the cause here, since a much bigger clone is one base away. This chain connects TRBV2 to TRBJ2-7, with 7 bases matching TRBD1. The CDR3 consists of 13 residues. Losses at the gene ends were 5 bases for V and 3 bases for J; bases not matched to a gene: 4. Germline CDR1 SNHLY, CDR2 FYNNEI. CDR3 DNA sequence: TGTGCCAGCAGTTGGGGGACAGTCTACGAGCAGTACTTC. It translates to CASSWGTVYEQYF.

The V and J genes are TRBV7-9 and TRBJ1-2; no definite D call. Germline CDR1 is SEHNR and CDR2 is FQNEAQ (reference sequence). The CDR3 contains 12 residues. Trimming cost V 0 bases and J 7 bases, with 6 bases left between them. The CDR3 DNA reads as TGTGCCAGCAGCTTAGCTTCCCTTGGCTACACCTTC. It translates to CASSLASLGYTF. The full variable domain, with the rest looked up from reference TRBV7-9 and TRBJ1-2, is DTGVSQNPRHKITKRGQNVTFRCDPISEHNRLYWYRQTLGQGPEFLTYFQNEAQLEKSRLLSDRFSAERPKGSFSTLEIQRTEQGDSAMYLCASSLASLGYTFGSGTRLTVV.

This clonotype was counted between two and nine times. CDR3 sequence reads: CASSRGLAGVGTGELFF. The DNA for the CDR3 is TGTGCCAGCAGCCGCGGACTAGCGGGGGTCGGCACCGGGGAGCTGTTTTTT. The chain employs TRBV11-2 and TRBJ2-2; the match to TRBD2 covers 13 bases. The V gene end was trimmed by 5 bases and the J gene end by 4 bases; junction bases not matched to a gene: 7. This CDR3 has 17 residues. Germline loops: CDR1 SGHAT, CDR2 FQNNGV.

This clonotype was counted between two and nine times. A much more abundant neighbour one base away suggests this may be a read error. This chain uses TRBV7-3 with TRBJ2-7; no clear D gene. Germline loops: CDR1 SGHTA, CDR2 FQGTGA. The CDR3 has 13 residues. Trimming took 2 bases from V and 0 from J, leaving 5 bases between them. CDR3 sequence reads: CASSLAFSYEQYF. For the CDR3, the DNA is TGTGCCAGCAGCTTAGCGTTCTCCTACGAGCAGTACTTC.